The 7 T cell receptor beta chains presented below share a single source sample, sequenced in a study of T cell repertoires in cytomegalovirus infection. Each CDR3 protein is one row after TCRdb ran MiXCR on the reads. The table has some 300,000 distinct CDR3 sequences, 9.6% seen once; the top ten hold around 2.4%. The sequenced sample consisted of PBMCs. The receptor source for this set is a human donor in good health (CMV status not recorded). Some clones in this sample may be carry-over from other donors' samples.

The table lists this clonotype with many counts. The chain couples TRBV20-1 to TRBJ1-2, with D tentatively TRBD1 (5 bases). Trimming stripped 1 base from V and 1 base from J, with 13 bases between. The CDR3 runs 15 residues. Germline V gene sequence: CDR1 DFQATT, CDR2 SNEGSKA (reference sequence). In DNA form, the CDR3 reads TGCAGTGCTAGAGCCCTCTTAGGGGTTAACTATGGCTACACCTTC. Residues: CSARALLGVNYGYTF.

This clonotype came up many times. The chain employs TRBV7-6 and TRBJ2-3; no firm D call. Trimming cost V 2 bases and J 3 bases, with 18 bases left between them. Germline assignment: CDR1 SGHVS and CDR2 FNYEAQ. The CDR3 totals 17 residues. The CDR3 bases are TGTGCCAGCAGCTTATCCCCCGGCCCCGCCGTGACAGATACGCAGTATTTT. This gives the protein CASSLSPGPAVTDTQYF.

This clonotype has a count of ten or more. This sequence joins TRBV5-6 and TRBJ2-2; a possible D gene is TRBD2 (7 bases). CDR1 is SGHDT, CDR2 YYEEEE, per germline. This CDR3 comprises 14 residues. V lost 1 base and J 9 bases, leaving 13 bases between the germline ends. CDR3 loop: CASSLLPGGRELFF. The CDR3 DNA follows: TGTGCCAGCAGCTTGCTACCGGGGGGCCGGGAGCTGTTTTTT.

The sample holds many counts of this clonotype. V is TRBV25-1 and J is TRBJ2-3; the match to TRBD1 covers 7 bases. The germline V gene has CDR1 MGHDK and CDR2 SYGVNS. The CDR3 length is 16 residues. J gave up 5 bases and V 4 bases, and 12 bases lay outside the gene matches. CDR3 sequence: CASSGRDSSRIDTQYF. CDR3 bases: TGTGCCAGCAGTGGACGGGACAGTTCGCGGATAGATACGCAGTATTTT.

Details on this clonotype: A read error may explain this, as a much larger clone is one base away. This chain uses TRBV4-1 with TRBJ2-1; tentatively, D is TRBD2 (7 bases). From germline, CDR1 is MGHRA and CDR2 YSYEKL. The germline V and J ends were trimmed by 4 bases and 2 bases, with 21 bases remaining between them. The CDR3 sequence is 18 residues long. The CDR3 protein is CASSPYPGGRFPYNEQFF. The CDR3 DNA follows: TGCGCCAGCAGCCCCTACCCGGGGGGCAGGTTCCCCTACAATGAGCAGTTCTTC.

The chain has TRBV5-1 and TRBJ2-1; D possibly matches TRBD1 or TRBD2 (5 bases each). The V gene's germline CDR1 is SGHRS and CDR2 YFSETQ. V was cut by 3 bases and J by 5 bases, with 9 bases left in between. CDR3 length: 13 residues. This CDR3 is CASSSGSHNEQFF. CDR3 nucleotides: TGCGCCAGCAGCTCAGGGAGTCACAATGAGCAGTTCTTC.

This clonotype has just a few counts. The rearrangement links TRBV7-9 to TRBJ2-2; D is unclear. With 0 bases removed from V and 4 bases from J, the gap between germline ends came to 12 bases. The germline V gene has CDR1 SEHNR and CDR2 FQNEAQ (reference sequence). The CDR3 has 16 amino acids. CDR3 DNA: TGTGCCAGCAGCTTAGCGGGCAGAATGGGCACCGGGGAGCTGTTTTTT. Amino acids: CASSLAGRMGTGELFF.